These 8 T cell receptor beta chains were all obtained from the same sample, sequenced in a study of control samples from healthy donors and cancer patients. The data were produced by immunoSEQ multiplex PCR, yet TCRdb's version contains in-frame clones alone and is incomplete. The table records around 81,000 clones, 93% of them present only once. Sequences were obtained from blood. The receptor set was obtained from a woman between 25 and 40 years old in good health.

This clone was counted once. V gene TRBV12-3 or TRBV12-4 combines with J gene TRBJ2-5; D possibly uses TRBD1 or TRBD2 (5 bases each). The CDR3 sequence is 11 residues long. V shed 5 bases and J shed 9 bases, with 10 bases lying between them. The CDR3 is CASSTWGSQYF. CDR3 DNA: TGTGCCAGCAGTACTTGGGGGTCCCAGTACTTC.

This rearrangement joins TRBV28 to TRBJ2-7, with TRBD1 identical over 7 bases. The CDR3 has 15 amino acids. Germline V gene lookup returns CDR1 MDHEN and CDR2 SYDVKM. V dropped 6 bases and J dropped 0; count of bases not matched to a gene: 8. Written as DNA, the CDR3 is TGTGCCAGCAGCACAGGGGCAGTTAGCTCCTACGAGCAGTACTTC. Protein sequence: CASSTGAVSSYEQYF.

The CDR3 DNA sequence: TGTGCCAGCAGCTTGGCGTGGGATACGCAGTATTTT. It specifies CASSLAWDTQYF. V usage is TRBV5-5 and J usage is TRBJ2-3; D unclear. The germline V and J ends were trimmed by 0 bases and 6 bases, with 5 bases remaining between them. The CDR3 is 12 amino acids. Germline CDR1 reads SGHKS; CDR2 reads YYEKEE (reference sequence).

The chain is built from TRBV2 and TRBJ2-3; TRBD1 is a possible D gene (6 bases). The length of the CDR3 is 15 residues. Germline V gene lookup returns CDR1 SNHLY and CDR2 FYNNEI. Trimming took off 5 bases at V and 0 bases at J, with 12 bases between the two ends. The CDR3 loop reads CASSNNRVSTDTQYF. For the CDR3, the DNA is TGTGCCAGCAGTAACAACAGGGTGAGCACAGATACGCAGTATTTT.

CDR3 sequence: CATSSYSGMNTEAFF. In nucleotides, the CDR3 is TGTGCCACCAGCTCCTACAGCGGTATGAACACTGAAGCTTTCTTT. The chain combines TRBV15 with TRBJ1-1; D is uncertain. Trimming shortened V by 5 bases and J by 0 bases, and 13 bases separated the two germline ends. CDR3 length equals 15 residues. Germline V gives CDR1 LNHNV, CDR2 YYDKDF (reference sequence).

The CDR3 sequence is CASRQGQGAYEQYF. CDR3 DNA: TGTGCCAGCAGACAAGGACAGGGGGCCTACGAGCAGTACTTC. The chain carries TRBV7-6 and TRBJ2-7; 10 nucleotides line up with TRBD1. Germline lookup yields CDR1 SGHVS and CDR2 FNYEAQ. V shed 6 bases and J 2 bases; nucleotides not matched to a gene: 4. This CDR3 contains 14 residues.

The chain joins TRBV28 to TRBJ2-3, with TRBD1 matching 9 bases. Germline loops: CDR1 MDHEN, CDR2 SYDVKM. Germline trimming cut 5 bases from V and 2 bases from J; bases unmatched to any gene: 17. The CDR3 is 19 amino acids. Written as DNA, the CDR3 is TGTGCCAGCAGTATCCCATGGGACAGGGCCATGGGGTACACAGATACGCAGTATTTT. Residues: CASSIPWDRAMGYTDTQYF.

The rearrangement joins TRBV6-5 to TRBJ1-5; no definite D call. The CDR3 has 12 amino acids. The germline gives CDR1 MNHEY, CDR2 SVGAGI. Here the CDR3 reads CATRDGNQPQHF. For the CDR3, the DNA is TGTGCGACGAGGGATGGCAATCAGCCCCAGCATTTT.